One and the same sample provided the 8 T cell receptor beta chains below, sequenced in a study of low-dose radiotherapy and immunotherapy resistance in tumors. Primers targeting TRAV and TRBV primed first-strand cDNA, covering alpha and beta chains. With a constant-region primer and a V-primer adapter, TCRs were subjected to approximately 18 PCR cycles of amplification. In TCRdb, the reads were re-called with MiXCR into one record per CDR3 protein. The table includes more than 90,000 distinct CDR3 sequences, roughly 20% detected once. Time point defined: after trial treatment. The treatment is: LDRT plus nivolumab, ipilimumab, low-dose cyclophosphamide and aspirin (RACIN trial). Sequencing was performed on PBMCs, taken after low-dose radiotherapy plus immunotherapy. Receptor source: a male donor with prostate cancer.

In the case of this clonotype: A read error may account for a junction end that differs from germline. The V gene is TRBV10-3, the J gene TRBJ2-5; 14 bases fit TRBD2. From germline, CDR1 is ENHRY and CDR2 SYGVKD. This CDR3 spans 16 amino acids. The CDR3 loop is CDIKPGLAGVGETQYF. CDR3 bases: TGTGACATCAAACCGGGACTAGCGGGGGTGGGGGAGACCCAGTACTTC.

This clonotype was counted between two and nine times. The chain has TRBV2 and TRBJ2-7; TRBD1 matches 7 bases. The CDR3 spans 14 residues. The trim removed 5 bases at V and 3 bases at J, leaving 7 bases unmatched. The V gene's germline CDR1 is SNHLY and CDR2 FYNNEI. The CDR3 coding sequence is TGTGCCAGCAGTCAGGCAGGGGGTTACTACGAGCAGTACTTC. It specifies CASSQAGGYYEQYF.

The sample holds many counts of this clonotype. CDR3 residues: CAIAPPGPRGTEAFF. CDR3 nucleotides: TGTGCCATCGCACCCCCGGGCCCGAGGGGCACTGAAGCTTTCTTT. The chain is built from TRBV5-4 and TRBJ1-1; D might be TRBD1 (5 bases). V lost 9 bases and J lost 4, with 22 bases in between. The CDR3 extends over 15 amino acids. The germline V gene encodes CDR1 SGHNT and CDR2 YYREEE (reference sequence). Full variable domain (outside the CDR3, taken from reference TRBV5-4 and TRBJ1-1): ETGVTQSPTHLIKTRGQQVTLRCSSQSGHNTVSWYQQALGQGPQFIFQYYREEENGRGNFPPRFSGLQFPNYSSELNVNALELDDSALYLCAIAPPGPRGTEAFFGQGTRLTVV.

This clonotype was counted a few times. CDR3 nucleotide sequence: TGTGCCAGCAGCCAGGGGCAGGGCGTGGATACGCAGTATTTT. Translating it yields CASSQGQGVDTQYF. The gene calls are TRBV7-9 and TRBJ2-3, with D perhaps TRBD1 (6 bases). V lost 5 bases and J 6 bases, leaving 15 bases between the germline ends. Germline V CDR1 and CDR2: SEHNR, FQNEAQ (reference sequence). CDR3 size: 14 residues.

About this clonotype itself: A far larger clone is a single base away, which makes a read error likely. The rearrangement joins TRBV6-2 or TRBV6-3 to TRBJ2-7, with D perhaps matching TRBD2 (6 bases). Germline V CDR1 and CDR2: MNHEY, SVGEGT. The CDR3 spans 14 residues. The CDR3 reads CANSEARRGTEQYF. The CDR3 DNA is TGTGCCAACAGTGAAGCGCGGCGGGGTACCGAGCAGTACTTC.

This clonotype was observed many times. The chain has TRBV3-1 and TRBJ1-6; perhaps TRBD1 as D (6 bases). V was cut by 4 bases and J by 9 bases, with 16 bases left in between. Germline loops: CDR1 LGHDT, CDR2 YNNKEL (reference sequence). The CDR3 totals 15 residues. CDR3 nucleotides: TGTGCCAGCAGCCCCTTTGGGGGCCGGGGTTCACCCCTCCACTTT. This codes for CASSPFGGRGSPLHF.

Ten or more counts support this clonotype. This chain uses TRBV3-1 with TRBJ1-1; 8 bases line up with TRBD1. From germline, CDR1 is LGHDT and CDR2 YNNKEL (reference sequence). This CDR3 is built from 16 residues. The V segment lost 4 bases and the J segment 0 bases; nucleotides outside the gene matches: 7. The CDR3 reads CASSPRDRFMNTEAFF. The CDR3 DNA reads as TGTGCCAGCAGCCCCCGGGACAGGTTCATGAACACTGAAGCTTTCTTT.

The chain joins TRBV29-1 to TRBJ2-7; the match to TRBD1 covers 7 bases. Trimming at V came to 7 bases and at J to 3 bases, leaving 6 bases not matched to a gene. This CDR3 has 12 amino acids. Per germline, CDR1 SQVTM and CDR2 ANQGSEA. The CDR3 bases are TGCAGCGCTTCCCGGGACAGCTACGAGCAGTACTTC. Protein product: CSASRDSYEQYF.